Below are 31 T cell receptor beta chains sequenced from a single sample in a study of neurological immune-mediated disorders. Time point indicated: longitudinal time-point 2. Each CDR3 protein is one row after TCRdb ran MiXCR on the 5' RACE reads. This sample yields 57,000 or so distinct CDR3 sequences, of which more than 8% are seen a single time; roughly an eighth belongs to the top ten. Sequencing was performed on PBMCs. These receptors all stem from a man aged 25-45 years in good health.

This clonotype was found many times. The chain has TRBV7-9 and TRBJ2-7; 8 bases agree with TRBD1. The ends lost 5 bases at V and 2 bases at J; junction bases unmatched: 14. The germline CDR1 and CDR2 sequences are SEHNR and FQNEAQ (reference sequence). The CDR3 runs to 17 residues. In DNA form, the CDR3 reads TGTGCCAGCAGCGAAACGAATCCGGGACAGGACCCCTACGAGCAGTACTTC. It translates to CASSETNPGQDPYEQYF.

This clonotype was counted at least ten times. This rearrangement joins TRBV28 to TRBJ2-4, with TRBD2 matching 9 bases. V was clipped by 6 bases and J by 1 base; unmatched bases: 19. This CDR3 spans 20 amino acids. Germline-derived CDR1 and CDR2 are MDHEN and SYDVKM. CDR3 sequence: CASSQRWRREGRLAKNIQYF. The CDR3 coding sequence is TGTGCCAGCAGCCAAAGGTGGAGGCGGGAGGGCCGGTTGGCCAAAAACATTCAGTACTTC.

At least ten counts were recorded for this clonotype. The chain combines TRBV28 with TRBJ2-7, with TRBD2 as a possible D gene (7 bases). V gave up 10 bases and J gave up 3 bases, with 22 bases separating them. Germline V lookup: CDR1 MDHEN, CDR2 SYDVKM. The CDR3 has 15 residues. The CDR3 DNA follows: TGTGCCACCCAGTCCGTGGGGGGGCGAATCTACGAGCAGTACTTC. The encoded protein is CATQSVGGRIYEQYF.

This clonotype was seen at least ten times. The V gene is TRBV5-5, the J gene TRBJ1-3; D might be TRBD1 (6 bases). Germline CDR1 reads SGHKS; CDR2 reads YYEKEE (reference sequence). The V end was cut by 0 bases, the J end by 1 base, with 11 bases between. CDR3 size: 16 residues. CDR3 DNA: TGTGCCAGCAGCTTGGAGGGGGGCCCATCTGGAAACACCATATATTTT. This translates into CASSLEGGPSGNTIYF.

This clonotype was observed many times. The V call is TRBV3-1, the J call TRBJ2-1, with TRBD1 identical over 8 bases. The CDR3 is 14 amino acids. Germline CDR1 and CDR2: LGHDT and YNNKEL (reference sequence). V shed 8 bases, J shed 9 bases, and the junction held 12 bases outside the gene matches. CDR3 sequence: CASHRDRLGGEQFF. The DNA for the CDR3 is TGTGCCAGCCACCGGGACAGGCTCGGGGGTGAGCAGTTCTTC.

There are many counts of this clonotype. The chain combines TRBV20-1 with TRBJ2-7; D possibly corresponds to TRBD2 (6 bases). The CDR3 extends over 12 amino acids. Germline CDR1 is DFQATT and CDR2 is SNEGSKA (reference sequence). V was cut by 5 bases and J by 5 bases, with 13 bases left in between. CDR3 region: CSAAARGNEQYF. The CDR3 region has the DNA TGCAGTGCTGCCGCGCGGGGCAACGAGCAGTACTTC.

The gene calls are TRBV20-1 and TRBJ2-7; 10 bases map to TRBD2. There are 14 residues in the CDR3. CDR1 is DFQATT, CDR2 SNEGSKA, per germline (reference sequence). The V and J ends lost 2 bases and 3 bases, in that order; junction bases with no gene match: 4. The CDR3 protein is CSARLLAGDYEQYF. The CDR3 region has the DNA TGCAGTGCTAGATTGCTAGCGGGAGACTACGAGCAGTACTTC.

This clonotype was counted many times. The chain uses TRBV20-1 and TRBJ2-4; possible D gene TRBD1, 7 bases. Trimming removed 6 bases from V and 4 bases from J, with 10 bases in between. CDR1 is DFQATT and CDR2 is SNEGSKA in the germline V gene (reference sequence). The CDR3 is 12 amino acids. CDR3 nucleotides: TGCAGTGCGGAGGGACAGAAAAACATTCAGTACTTC. Translated: CSAEGQKNIQYF.

This clonotype was seen at least ten times. V and J are TRBV15 and TRBJ2-7; D may be TRBD2 (5 bases). Germline V CDR1 and CDR2: LNHNV, YYDKDF (reference sequence). The CDR3 has 14 residues. Trimming stripped 0 bases from V and 1 base from J, with 7 bases between. For the CDR3, the DNA is TGTGCCACCAGCAGAGATCGCGGGTCCTACGAGCAGTACTTC. Protein sequence: CATSRDRGSYEQYF.

This clonotype was counted ten times or more. This chain connects TRBV2 to TRBJ2-5, with D possibly matching TRBD1 (5 bases). The CDR3 is 10 amino acids. The ends were cut back, 8 bases at V and 10 bases at J, with 11 bases in the middle. Germline CDR1 SNHLY, CDR2 FYNNEI. DNA of the CDR3: TGTGCCAGCCCGGAGCAGGGCCAGTACTTC. Translating gives CASPEQGQYF.

A remark on this clonotype: This may be a read error: a much more frequent sequence differs by one nucleotide. The rearrangement links TRBV7-6 to TRBJ2-2, with a weak D call TRBD2 (6 bases). This CDR3 region has 14 residues. Per the germline V gene, CDR1 is SGHVS and CDR2 is FNYEAQ. CDR3: CASSFQQRGGDLFF. Here the CDR3 DNA reads TGTGCCAGCAGCTTCCAACAGAGGGGCGGGGATCTGTTTTTT.

The table lists this clonotype with many counts. This chain links TRBV29-1 with TRBJ2-5; 11 bases map to TRBD1. The V segment lost 7 bases and the J segment 4 bases; nucleotides outside the gene matches: 5. The length of the CDR3 is 13 residues. CDR1 is SQVTM, CDR2 ANQGSEA, per germline. The chain's CDR3 is CSALGQGGETQYF. The CDR3 DNA reads as TGCAGCGCTCTGGGACAGGGGGGAGAGACCCAGTACTTC.

There are many counts of this clonotype. The V and J genes are TRBV29-1 and TRBJ2-7; D gene uncertain. This CDR3 spans 14 amino acids. Germline CDR1 SQVTM, CDR2 ANQGSEA. V was shortened by 0 bases and J by 0 bases, with 9 bases between the two germline ends. Written as DNA, the CDR3 is TGCAGCGTTGAAGATGACCAGTCCTCCTACGAGCAGTACTTC. It yields the protein CSVEDDQSSYEQYF.

As for this clonotype: This may arise from a read error, as a much more abundant clone is one base away. V usage is TRBV28 and J usage is TRBJ2-7; D perhaps matches TRBD1 (6 bases). Looked up from germline, CDR1 is MDHEN and CDR2 is SYDVKM. V was trimmed by 8 bases and J by 6 bases, leaving 14 bases between them. This CDR3 has 12 residues. In DNA, the CDR3 is TGTGCCAGCCAAGAGGGGGTATTCGAGCAGTACTTC. Translated: CASQEGVFEQYF.

A few counts support this clonotype. The chain combines TRBV18 with TRBJ1-5, with 7 bases that match TRBD1. After removal of 2 bases from V and 3 bases from J, the junction contained 7 bases not matched to a gene. Per the germline V gene, CDR1 is KGHSH and CDR2 is LQKENI. There are 16 residues in the CDR3. Here the CDR3 reads CASSPSAGGANQPQHF. Written as DNA, the CDR3 is TGTGCCAGCTCACCATCGGCAGGGGGTGCCAATCAGCCCCAGCATTTT.

This clonotype was observed at least ten times. The rearrangement joins TRBV12-3 or TRBV12-4 to TRBJ2-7; D may be TRBD1 (6 bases). V was pared by 1 base and J by 3 bases, with 10 bases between. This CDR3 is 14 amino acids long. The CDR3 here is CASSLGQAYYEQYF. The CDR3 coding sequence is TGTGCCAGCAGTTTAGGACAGGCCTACTACGAGCAGTACTTC.

This clonotype was recorded at least ten times. This chain links TRBV20-1 with TRBJ2-2; D is uncertain. V was shortened by 6 bases and J by 4 bases, with 18 bases between the two germline ends. Germline assignment: CDR1 DFQATT and CDR2 SNEGSKA (reference sequence). The CDR3 has 15 residues. The CDR3 reads CSAPDAQLVTGELFF. CDR3 DNA sequence: TGCAGTGCCCCGGACGCCCAGTTGGTCACCGGGGAGCTGTTTTTT.

This clonotype was counted ten times or more. The chain recombines TRBV20-1 with TRBJ1-5; D remains unclear. CDR3 length equals 14 residues. The V and J ends lost 4 bases and 0 bases respectively, with 10 bases between them. CDR1 DFQATT and CDR2 SNEGSKA come from the germline V gene (reference sequence). The CDR3 DNA is TGCAGTGCTAACGCGGGAAATAGCAATCAGCCCCAGCATTTT. Translating it yields CSANAGNSNQPQHF.

Turning to this clonotype: Given the absence of the conserved phenylalanine or tryptophan at the CDR3 end, a read error is likely. This chain connects TRBV20-1 to TRBJ2-1; either TRBD1 or TRBD2 may supply D (6 bases each). Germline V gene sequence: CDR1 DFQATT, CDR2 SNEGSKA (reference sequence). This CDR3 region has 14 residues. The CDR3 nucleotides are TGCAGTGCCACCGGGGGCTACTCCTACAATGATCAGTTCTTA. Translation gives CSATGGYSYNDQFL.

This clonotype was recorded at least ten times. The rearrangement uses TRBV7-9 and TRBJ2-7; TRBD1 is a possible D gene (6 bases). The CDR3 is made up of 12 amino acids. V lost 1 base and J 12 bases, leaving 13 bases between the germline ends. In germline, CDR1 is SEHNR, CDR2 FQNEAQ (reference sequence). Here the CDR3 reads CASSLEAGAPYF. For the CDR3, the DNA is TGTGCCAGCAGCTTAGAGGCAGGGGCTCCGTACTTC.

In this sample, this clonotype turned up many times. The chain recombines TRBV29-1 with TRBJ2-7; 11 nucleotides align to TRBD1. V gave up 5 bases and J gave up 7 bases; unmatched junction bases: 7. The CDR3 is 13 amino acids. Germline CDR1 and CDR2: SQVTM and ANQGSEA. The CDR3 region is CSVLRDRGEEQYF. The CDR3 DNA is TGCAGCGTTTTAAGGGACAGGGGGGAAGAGCAGTACTTC.

At least ten counts were recorded for this clonotype. The genes are TRBV7-2 and TRBJ2-7, with 10 bases that match TRBD2. From germline, CDR1 is SGHTA and CDR2 FQGNSA. V lost 3 bases to trimming and J lost 6 bases; unmatched junction nucleotides: 11. The CDR3 loop spans 16 amino acids. The CDR3 is CASSLGGLAGAVEQYF. The CDR3 DNA reads as TGTGCCAGCAGCTTGGGGGGCCTAGCGGGAGCCGTCGAGCAGTACTTC. Full variable domain (outside the CDR3, taken from reference TRBV7-2 and TRBJ2-7): GAGVSQSPSNKVTEKGKDVELRCDPISGHTALYWYRQSLGQGLEFLIYFQGNSAPDKSGLPSDRFSAERTGGSVSTLTIQRTQQEDSAVYLCASSLGGLAGAVEQYFGPGTRLTVT.

This clonotype was observed at least ten times. The chain links TRBV10-2 to TRBJ1-5, with D hard to call. This CDR3 spans 15 amino acids. Between the trimmed V and J ends, which lost 5 bases and 2 bases, there was a span of 13 bases. Germline values: CDR1 WSHSY, CDR2 SAAADI. CDR3 loop: CASSHTAIGNQPQHF. DNA of the CDR3: TGCGCCAGCAGTCATACAGCGATCGGCAATCAGCCCCAGCATTTT.

In its sample, this clonotype was seen many times. V gene TRBV7-2 combines with J gene TRBJ2-4; a weak D match, TRBD1 (6 bases). V was cut by 5 bases and J by 4 bases, with 21 bases left in between. This CDR3 spans 17 amino acids. The V gene's germline CDR1 is SGHTA and CDR2 FQGNSA. CDR3 loop: CASSTGTWTVSKNIQYF. CDR3 DNA: TGTGCCAGCAGCACAGGCACGTGGACAGTCTCGAAAAACATTCAGTACTTC.

There are a few counts of this clonotype. This chain uses TRBV7-3 with TRBJ1-1; D is possibly TRBD1 (6 bases). V was shortened by 7 bases and J by 4 bases, with 19 bases between the two germline ends. Germline V gives CDR1 SGHTA, CDR2 FQGTGA. CDR3 length: 15 amino acids. CDR3 amino acids: CASILIGGDITEAFF. CDR3 DNA sequence: TGTGCCAGCATCCTGATTGGGGGGGACATCACTGAAGCTTTCTTT.

This clonotype was found many times. The gene calls are TRBV3-1 and TRBJ2-1; the D is unclear. The CDR3 has 11 amino acids. V was pared by 5 bases and J by 10 bases, with 9 bases between. The germline V gene encodes CDR1 LGHDT and CDR2 YNNKEL (reference sequence). For the CDR3, the DNA is TGTGCCAGCAGCGTCAATGGGGAGCAGTTCTTC. Translation: CASSVNGEQFF.

This clonotype was detected ten times or more. The V and J genes are TRBV5-1 and TRBJ2-7; possible D gene TRBD1, 6 bases. The CDR3 length is 14 residues. With 4 bases removed from V and 2 bases from J, the gap between germline ends came to 13 bases. The germline V gene encodes CDR1 SGHRS and CDR2 YFSETQ. CDR3 sequence (DNA): TGCGCCAGCAGCCGCCCCGGGACAACCTACGAGCAGTACTTC. Translated: CASSRPGTTYEQYF. The complete variable domain, with remaining parts taken from reference TRBV5-1 and TRBJ2-7, reads KAGVTQTPRYLIKTRGQQVTLSCSPISGHRSVSWYQQTPGQGLQFLFEYFSETQRNKGNFPGRFSGRQFSNSRSEMNVSTLELGDSALYLCASSRPGTTYEQYFGPGTRLTVT.

This clonotype appeared many times. The genes are TRBV27 and TRBJ2-7; TRBD1 matches 9 bases. The V gene end was trimmed by 3 bases and the J gene end by 7 bases; junction bases not matched to a gene: 10. From germline, CDR1 is MNHEY and CDR2 SMNVEV (reference sequence). The CDR3 has 15 residues. The CDR3 region is CASSFRRDRVGEQYF. The CDR3 DNA is TGTGCCAGCAGTTTCCGAAGGGACAGGGTCGGGGAGCAGTACTTC.

This clonotype came up many times. The V call is TRBV6-1, the J call TRBJ2-7; the match to TRBD1 covers 8 bases. Per the germline V gene, CDR1 is MNHNS and CDR2 is SASEGT. This CDR3 region has 15 residues. Trimming took 3 bases from V and 2 from J; bases not matched to a gene: 6. The CDR3 DNA reads TGTGCCAGCAGTGACGGGACAGGAACGCCCTACGAGCAGTACTTC. This encodes CASSDGTGTPYEQYF.

This clonotype was recorded many times. The chain couples TRBV10-2 to TRBJ2-5; tentative D call: TRBD2 (6 bases). Trimming removed 0 bases from V and 1 base from J, with 9 bases in between. Germline V gene data show CDR1 as WSHSY and CDR2 as SAAADI. This CDR3 comprises 15 residues. The CDR3 DNA is TGCGCCAGCAGTGAGTCGGCGGGATCCCAAGAGACCCAGTACTTC. Translating it yields CASSESAGSQETQYF.

Worth noting for this clonotype: A much larger clone sits a single nucleotide away, making a read error possible. This chain joins TRBV28 and TRBJ2-7, with D possibly being TRBD2 (6 bases). Germline CDR1 reads MDHEN; CDR2 reads SYDVKM. This CDR3 is 15 amino acids long. V lost 7 bases to trimming and J lost 4 bases, with 20 bases between them. CDR3 DNA: TGTGCCAGCATTTGGGGTGGGGACTTTGAGTACGAGCAGTACTTC. Amino acids: CASIWGGDFEYEQYF.